Presented here are 9 T cell receptor beta chains from one specimen sequenced in a study of T cells in Graves' hyperthyroidism and ophthalmopathy. TCR beta CDR3 sequences were amplified from RNA transcripts. The study used the HTBI primer set for a first-round RT-PCR of the TCR CDR3. One entry per CDR3 protein results from TCRdb running MiXCR on the multiplex PCR reads. The sample holds approximately 570,000 distinct CDR3 sequences, 15% to 20% seen once. The specimen sequenced was blood. These receptors came from a man aged 40-55 years with Graves' ophthalmopathy.

The chain is built from TRBV6-2 or TRBV6-3 and TRBJ2-1, with TRBD2 matching over 7 bases. Trimming cost V 2 bases and J 9 bases; bases outside gene matches: 10. Germline values: CDR1 MNHEY, CDR2 SVGEGT. The CDR3 extends over 15 amino acids. The CDR3 is CASSYPLGTTGEQFF. CDR3 DNA sequence: TGTGCCAGCAGTTACCCCCTGGGGACTACGGGTGAGCAGTTCTTC.

Points on this clonotype: Its ends do not fully match the called genes, so a read error is possible. The chain combines TRBV11-2 with TRBJ2-1; tentative D call: TRBD2 (6 bases). The germline gives CDR1 SGHAT, CDR2 FQNNGV. This CDR3 region has 14 residues. In DNA, the CDR3 is TGTGCCAGCGCTGGAGGGGCGGCCTACAATGAGCAGCTCTTC. This translates into CASAGGAAYNEQLF.

There are many counts of this clonotype. The chain recombines TRBV2 with TRBJ1-1, with a weak D call TRBD1 (5 bases). Trimming left V 3 bases short and J 4 bases short, with 9 bases between. The germline CDR1 and CDR2 sequences are SNHLY and FYNNEI. This CDR3 comprises 13 residues. The CDR3 bases are TGTGCCAGCAGTGACCTGGGGGGCACTGAAGCTTTCTTT. Amino acids: CASSDLGGTEAFF.

The rearrangement joins TRBV28 to TRBJ2-3; D is ambiguous. The V end was cut by 8 bases, the J end by 2 bases, with 8 bases between. The CDR3 is 12 residues long. Germline CDR1 and CDR2: MDHEN and SYDVKM. This chain's CDR3 is CASRKLTDTQYF. CDR3 bases: TGTGCCAGCCGGAAGCTCACAGATACGCAGTATTTT.

V usage is TRBV6-5 and J usage is TRBJ2-2; no clear D gene. V was clipped by 0 bases and J by 6 bases, with 5 bases between them. The CDR3 runs 13 residues. Looked up from germline, CDR1 is MNHEY and CDR2 is SVGAGI. The CDR3 spells CASSYSVPGELFF. CDR3 coding DNA: TGTGCCAGCAGTTACTCGGTTCCCGGGGAGCTGTTTTTT.

This rearrangement joins TRBV7-9 to TRBJ2-3; D ambiguous. This CDR3 is 17 amino acids long. Trimming cost V 1 base and J 1 base, with 15 bases left between them. CDR1 is SEHNR and CDR2 is FQNEAQ in the germline V gene (reference sequence). The CDR3 region has the DNA TGTGCCAGCAGCTTAGGAGCAGGTCTGCCGGGCACAGATACGCAGTATTTT. Residues: CASSLGAGLPGTDTQYF. Drawing the rest from reference TRBV7-9 and TRBJ2-3, the complete variable domain is DTGVSQNPRHKITKRGQNVTFRCDPISEHNRLYWYRQTLGQGPEFLTYFQNEAQLEKSRLLSDRFSAERPKGSFSTLEIQRTEQGDSAMYLCASSLGAGLPGTDTQYFGPGTRLTVL.

This clonotype has more than one count but fewer than ten. The J gene is TRBJ2-7, the V gene TRBV28; 8 bases fit TRBD1. The J segment lost 4 bases and the V segment lost 7 bases, leaving 9 bases of the junction unmatched. There are 14 residues in the CDR3. Germline V gene lookup returns CDR1 MDHEN and CDR2 SYDVKM. The CDR3 sequence is CASTRRTGRYEQYF. For the CDR3, the DNA is TGTGCCAGCACGAGGAGGACAGGGCGGTACGAGCAGTACTTC. Supplemented by reference TRBV28 and TRBJ2-7, the full variable domain reads DVKVTQSSRYLVKRTGEKVFLECVQDMDHENMFWYRQDPGLGLRLIYFSYDVKMKEKGDIPEGYSVSREKKERFSLILESASTNQTSMYLCASTRRTGRYEQYFGPGTRLTVT.

This clonotype has ten or more counts. This chain uses TRBV7-2 with TRBJ2-1, with 7 positions matching TRBD2. V trimming: 1 base; J trimming: 7 bases; junction bases outside the gene matches: 10. The CDR3 consists of 16 residues. Germline lookup yields CDR1 SGHTA and CDR2 FQGNSA. CDR3 sequence reads: CASSLDPAGAPNEQFF. The CDR3 DNA follows: TGTGCCAGCAGCTTAGATCCGGCGGGAGCTCCGAATGAGCAGTTCTTC. Complete variable domain (other parts from reference TRBV7-2 and TRBJ2-1): GAGVSQSPSNKVTEKGKDVELRCDPISGHTALYWYRQSLGQGLEFLIYFQGNSAPDKSGLPSDRFSAERTGGSVSTLTIQRTQQEDSAVYLCASSLDPAGAPNEQFFGPGTRLTVL.

The chain combines TRBV6-2 or TRBV6-3 with TRBJ1-5, with a possible D match to TRBD1 (6 bases). V lost 7 bases, J lost 0 bases, and 10 bases lay in between. The CDR3 covers 14 residues. CDR1 is MNHEY and CDR2 is SVGEGT in the germline V gene. CDR3 bases: TGTGCCAGCACCACAGGGAGTAGCAATCAGCCCCAGCATTTT. Translated: CASTTGSSNQPQHF.